The T cell receptor beta chain described here comes from a study of blood T cell repertoires in COVID-19. Across the whole study: Both acute and convalescent COVID-19 samples were obtained from the United States, Italy and Spain.

Per the germline V gene, CDR1 is SGHRS and CDR2 is YFSETQ. Trimming at V came to 4 bases and at J to 5 bases, leaving 12 bases not matched to a gene. The CDR3 has 16 residues. How the authors handled the data: From reference gene primer amplification, estimates of nucleated cell counts were derived. Clones were read by immunoSEQ multiplex PCR, and TCRdb kept only the in-frame ones, dropping some. That table is the source of V, J and clone size, and D and trimming were worked out from the DNA. The table records about 150,000 clones, approximately 85% of them present only once. V and J are TRBV5-1 and TRBJ1-3; TRBD1 agrees at 7 bases. This clonotype was obtained from a human donor with acute or convalescent COVID-19. The donor label of this sample is uncertain. The specimen was peripheral blood. This CDR3 is CASSLTGLGTRNTIYF. CDR3 DNA: TGCGCCAGCAGCCTGACAGGGTTAGGTACGAGAAACACCATATATTTT. The whole variable domain, remainder taken from reference TRBV5-1 and TRBJ1-3, is KAGVTQTPRYLIKTRGQQVTLSCSPISGHRSVSWYQQTPGQGLQFLFEYFSETQRNKGNFPGRFSGRQFSNSRSEMNVSTLELGDSALYLCASSLTGLGTRNTIYFGEGSWLTVV.